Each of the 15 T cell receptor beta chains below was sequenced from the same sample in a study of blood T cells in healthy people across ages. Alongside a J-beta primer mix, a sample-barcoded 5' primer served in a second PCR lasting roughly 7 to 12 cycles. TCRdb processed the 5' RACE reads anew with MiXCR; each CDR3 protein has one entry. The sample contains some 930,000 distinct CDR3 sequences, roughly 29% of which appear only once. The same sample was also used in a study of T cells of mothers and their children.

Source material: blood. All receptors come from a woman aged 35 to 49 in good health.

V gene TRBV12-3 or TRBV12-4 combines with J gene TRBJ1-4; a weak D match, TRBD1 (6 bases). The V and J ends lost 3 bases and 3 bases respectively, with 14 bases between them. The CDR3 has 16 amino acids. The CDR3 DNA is TGTGCCAGCAGTTTCGCCCAGGGGAGCCCTAATGAAAAACTGTTTTTT. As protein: CASSFAQGSPNEKLFF.

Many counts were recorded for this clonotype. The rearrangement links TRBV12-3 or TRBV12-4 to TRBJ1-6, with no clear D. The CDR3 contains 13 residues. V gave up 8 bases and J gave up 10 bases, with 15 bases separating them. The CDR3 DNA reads TGTGCCAGCGGCGGAACTTTGGGGTCACCCCTCCACTTT. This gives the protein CASGGTLGSPLHF.

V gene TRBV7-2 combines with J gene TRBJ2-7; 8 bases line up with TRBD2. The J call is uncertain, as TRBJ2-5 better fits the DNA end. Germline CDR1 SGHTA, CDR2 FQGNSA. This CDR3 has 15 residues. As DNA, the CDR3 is TGTGCCAGCAGTCGCCGGGCGGGGGGCGGGGAGACCCAGTACTTC. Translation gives CASSRRAGGGETQYF.

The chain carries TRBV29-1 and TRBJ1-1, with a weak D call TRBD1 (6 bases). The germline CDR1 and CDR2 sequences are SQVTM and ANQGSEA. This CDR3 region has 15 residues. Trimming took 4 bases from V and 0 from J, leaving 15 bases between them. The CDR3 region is CSVAQGLLMNTEAFF. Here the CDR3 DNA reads TGCAGCGTTGCCCAGGGGCTCCTAATGAACACTGAAGCTTTCTTT.

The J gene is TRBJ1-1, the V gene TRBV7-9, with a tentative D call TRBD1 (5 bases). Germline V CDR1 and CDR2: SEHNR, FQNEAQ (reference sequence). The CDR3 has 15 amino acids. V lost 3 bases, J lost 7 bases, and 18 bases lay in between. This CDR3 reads CASSLDTGGPNEAFF. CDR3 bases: TGTGCCAGCAGCTTGGATACAGGAGGGCCCAATGAAGCTTTCTTT. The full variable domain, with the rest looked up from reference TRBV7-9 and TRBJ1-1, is DTGVSQNPRHKITKRGQNVTFRCDPISEHNRLYWYRQTLGQGPEFLTYFQNEAQLEKSRLLSDRFSAERPKGSFSTLEIQRTEQGDSAMYLCASSLDTGGPNEAFFGQGTRLTVV.

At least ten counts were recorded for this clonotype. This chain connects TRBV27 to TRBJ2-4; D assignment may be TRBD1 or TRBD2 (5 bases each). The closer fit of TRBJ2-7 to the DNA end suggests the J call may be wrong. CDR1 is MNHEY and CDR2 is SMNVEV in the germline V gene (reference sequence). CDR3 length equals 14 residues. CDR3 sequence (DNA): TGTGCCAGCAGAGCTCCAGGGCTAGCCGGCGAGCAGTACTTC. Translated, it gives CASRAPGLAGEQYF.

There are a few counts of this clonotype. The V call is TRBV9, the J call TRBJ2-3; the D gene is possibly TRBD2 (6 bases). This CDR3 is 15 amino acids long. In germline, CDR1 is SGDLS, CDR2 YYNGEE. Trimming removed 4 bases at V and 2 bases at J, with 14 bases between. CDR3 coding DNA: TGTGCCAGCAGCCCCAGGGACTCCTTCACAGATACGCAGTATTTT. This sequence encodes CASSPRDSFTDTQYF.

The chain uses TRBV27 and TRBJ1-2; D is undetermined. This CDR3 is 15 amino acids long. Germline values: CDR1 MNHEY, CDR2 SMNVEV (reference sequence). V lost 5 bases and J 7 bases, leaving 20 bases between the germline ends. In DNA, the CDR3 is TGTGCCAGCAGTCAGAGGTTCCAGTCTAGGGCTGGCTACACCTTC. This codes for CASSQRFQSRAGYTF.

CDR3 amino acids: CSVAAPEVTYNEQFF. The CDR3 coding sequence is TGCAGCGTTGCCGCTCCGGAGGTCACCTACAATGAGCAGTTCTTC. This chain connects TRBV29-1 to TRBJ2-1; TRBD2 is a possible D gene (5 bases). CDR1 and CDR2 (germline): SQVTM, ANQGSEA. V lost 4 bases, J lost 2 bases, and 15 bases lay in between. The CDR3 consists of 15 residues.

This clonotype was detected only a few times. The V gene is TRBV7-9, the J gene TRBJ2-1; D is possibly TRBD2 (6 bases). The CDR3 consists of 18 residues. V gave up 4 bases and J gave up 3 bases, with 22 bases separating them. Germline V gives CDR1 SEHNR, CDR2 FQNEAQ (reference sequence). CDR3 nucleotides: TGTGCCAGCAGCTCCCCGGGGGATTGGGGGGATTTCTACAATGAGCAGTTCTTC. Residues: CASSSPGDWGDFYNEQFF.

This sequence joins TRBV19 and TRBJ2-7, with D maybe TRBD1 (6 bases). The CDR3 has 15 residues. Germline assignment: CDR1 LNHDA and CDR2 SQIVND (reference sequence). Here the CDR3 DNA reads TGTGCTTCCAGTGGGCGACAGGACGACTCCTACGAGCAGTACTTC. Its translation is CASSGRQDDSYEQYF.

The CDR3 region has the DNA TGTGCCAGCAGTGTCCGGGACGGGAATTCACCCCTCCACTTT. It yields the protein CASSVRDGNSPLHF. The V call is TRBV6-6, the J call TRBJ1-6; D might be TRBD1 (5 bases). The germline V and J ends were trimmed by 5 bases and 7 bases, with 12 bases remaining between them. The CDR3 spans 14 residues. Germline lookup yields CDR1 MNHNY and CDR2 SVGAGI (reference sequence).

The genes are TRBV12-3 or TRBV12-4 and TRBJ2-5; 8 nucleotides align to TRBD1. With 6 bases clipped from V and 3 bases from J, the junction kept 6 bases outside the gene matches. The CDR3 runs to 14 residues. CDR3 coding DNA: TGTGCCAGCAGCCTTCAGGGGGCCGAAGAGACCCAGTACTTC. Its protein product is CASSLQGAEETQYF.

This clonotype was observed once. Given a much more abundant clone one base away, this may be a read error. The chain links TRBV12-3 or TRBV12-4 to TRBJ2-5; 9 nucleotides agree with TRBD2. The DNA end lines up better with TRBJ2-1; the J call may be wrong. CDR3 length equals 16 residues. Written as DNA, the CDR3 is TGTGCCAGCAGCCTCTCAGCGGGGGGCCTGCAAGAGACCCAGTTCTTC. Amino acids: CASSLSAGGLQETQFF.

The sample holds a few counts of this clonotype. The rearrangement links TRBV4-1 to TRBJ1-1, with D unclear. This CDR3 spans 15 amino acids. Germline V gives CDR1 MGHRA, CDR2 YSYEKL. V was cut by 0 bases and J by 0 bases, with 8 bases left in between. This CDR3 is CASSQDWVMNTEAFF. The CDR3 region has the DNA TGCGCCAGCAGCCAAGATTGGGTCATGAACACTGAAGCTTTCTTT.